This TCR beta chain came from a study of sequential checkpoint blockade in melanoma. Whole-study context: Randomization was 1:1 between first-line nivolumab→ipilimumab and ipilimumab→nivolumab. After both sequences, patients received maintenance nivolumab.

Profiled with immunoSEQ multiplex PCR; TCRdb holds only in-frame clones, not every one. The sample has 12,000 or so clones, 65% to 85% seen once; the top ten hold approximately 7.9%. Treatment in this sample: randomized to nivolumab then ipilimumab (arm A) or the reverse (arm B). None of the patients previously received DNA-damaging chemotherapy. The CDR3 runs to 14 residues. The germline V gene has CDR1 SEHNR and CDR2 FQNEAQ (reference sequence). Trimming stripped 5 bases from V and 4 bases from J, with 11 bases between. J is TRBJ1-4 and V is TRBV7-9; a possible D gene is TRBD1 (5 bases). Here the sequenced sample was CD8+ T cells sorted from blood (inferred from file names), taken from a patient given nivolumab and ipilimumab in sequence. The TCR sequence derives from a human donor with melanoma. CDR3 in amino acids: CASSPRQNNEKLFF. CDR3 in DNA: TGTGCCAGCAGCCCGAGACAGAATAATGAAAAACTGTTTTTT.